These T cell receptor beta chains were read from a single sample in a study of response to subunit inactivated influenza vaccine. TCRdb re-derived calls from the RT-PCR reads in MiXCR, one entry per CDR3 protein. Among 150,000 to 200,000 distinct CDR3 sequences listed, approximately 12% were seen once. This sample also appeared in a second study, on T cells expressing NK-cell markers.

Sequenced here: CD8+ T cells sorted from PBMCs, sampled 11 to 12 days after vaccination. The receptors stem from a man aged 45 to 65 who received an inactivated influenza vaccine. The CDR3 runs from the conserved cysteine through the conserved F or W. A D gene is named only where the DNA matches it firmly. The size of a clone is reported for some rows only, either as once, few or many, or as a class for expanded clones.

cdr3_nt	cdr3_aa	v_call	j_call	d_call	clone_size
TGCGCCAGCAGCTTCAGGGCAGGGGGCTACGAGCAGTACTTC	CASSFRAGGYEQYF	TRBV5-1	TRBJ2-7	TRBD1	NA
TGCGCCAGCAGCCAGGACGTGGGGTTGGGCCGTAGATCCTACGAGCAGTACTTC	CASSQDVGLGRRSYEQYF	TRBV4-3	TRBJ2-7	NA	few
TGCAGTCCCTTTTCTGGCGAGCAGTACTTC	CSPFSGEQYF	TRBV20-1	TRBJ2-7	NA	NA
TGTGCCAGCAGAGAGGGGCCCTCCTCCTACGAGCAGTACTTC	CASREGPSSYEQYF	TRBV5-6	TRBJ2-7	NA	NA
TGTGCCAGCAGTTTACTCCCAGCAACAGCGGGGGCAGGGGAGACCCAGTACTTC	CASSLLPATAGAGETQYF	TRBV27	TRBJ2-5	TRBD2	NA
TGCAGTGCTTCGACCTGGACTAGCCCCGATGAGCAGTTCTTC	CSASTWTSPDEQFF	TRBV20-1	TRBJ2-1	TRBD2	few
TGTGCCAGCAGTCCCGGGGTTACCTACGAGCAGTACTTC	CASSPGVTYEQYF	TRBV28	TRBJ2-7	NA	many
TGTGCCAGCAGTCTTGACGGGGGGTCCTACAATGAGCAGTTCTTC	CASSLDGGSYNEQFF	TRBV27	TRBJ2-1	TRBD2	few
TGTGCCAGCAGCCAATTCGGCGGCACCAGTACGGATACGCAGTATTTT	CASSQFGGTSTDTQYF	TRBV16	TRBJ2-3	NA	NA
TGTGCCAGCAGCTCTAGGACAGATACGCAGTATTTT	CASSSRTDTQYF	TRBV7-9	TRBJ2-3	NA	few
TGTGCCAGCAGTGTACATTGGGGGAATTTAATACAGTTCTTC	CASSVHWGNLIQFF	TRBV27	TRBJ2-1	NA	few
TGTGCCAGCAGCGAGCAGGCGGGGGGCCTACCTAACTATGGCTACACCTTC	CASSEQAGGLPNYGYTF	TRBV2	TRBJ1-2	NA	many
TGCAGTGCTATGGGGGGACAGACTAGGGCCCTCCACTTT	CSAMGGQTRALHF	TRBV20-1	TRBJ1-6	TRBD1	NA
TGTGCCAGCAGCTCGGTAAACAGGGATCAGACTAATGAAAAACTGTTTTTT	CASSSVNRDQTNEKLFF	TRBV12-3/TRBV12-4	TRBJ1-4	NA	NA
TGCAGTGCCCCCGGGACTTACGCTCAGCAGTACTTC	CSAPGTYAQQYF	TRBV20-1	TRBJ2-7	NA	NA
TGTGCCAGCAGCTGGACGGGGGGGCTGGAGACCCAGTACTTC	CASSWTGGLETQYF	TRBV6-2/TRBV6-3	TRBJ2-5	TRBD2	NA
TGTGCCAGCAGCGACCAGCGGGGCTGGGGCACCGGGGAGCTGTTTTTT	CASSDQRGWGTGELFF	TRBV3-1	TRBJ2-2	TRBD2	few
TGTGCCAGCTCACCGGCCGGGCCCAATACCTACAATGAGCAGTTCTTC	CASSPAGPNTYNEQFF	TRBV18	TRBJ2-1	NA	NA
TGTGCCAGCAGCGTAGGCAGACGCGTGGAGACCCAGTACTTC	CASSVGRRVETQYF	TRBV9	TRBJ2-5	NA	few
TGTGCCAGCAGTTACTGGGACAATACCTACGAGCAGTACTTC	CASSYWDNTYEQYF	TRBV6-2/TRBV6-3	TRBJ2-7	NA	NA
TGTGCCAGCAGCCAAGGACAGGGGGCGCGATTATACCAGCCCCAGCATTTT	CASSQGQGARLYQPQHF	TRBV4-2	TRBJ1-5	TRBD1	few
TGTGCCAGCAGTTACCCGGAACAGGGCTCCCTGGGCCAGTACTTC	CASSYPEQGSLGQYF	TRBV6-2/TRBV6-3	TRBJ2-5	NA	few
TGTGCCAGCTCACCGGGGGTTGAGGTGGGGGACACTGAAGCTTTCTTT	CASSPGVEVGDTEAFF	TRBV18	TRBJ1-1	NA	NA
TGTGCCAGCAGCTGGGGACAGGTGGAAATGTCCTACGAGCAGTACTTC	CASSWGQVEMSYEQYF	TRBV13	TRBJ2-7	TRBD1	few
TGTGCCAGCAGTTCCCCCTATCGGACTAGCGGGGAGGAGACCCAGTACTTC	CASSSPYRTSGEETQYF	TRBV12-3/TRBV12-4	TRBJ2-5	TRBD2	many
TGTGCCAGCAGTCGTCAAGATACCCAGTACTTC	CASSRQDTQYF	TRBV2	TRBJ2-5	NA	few
TGTGCCAGCAGTTACTCGGCCCTGGACACCGGGGAGCTGTTTTTT	CASSYSALDTGELFF	TRBV6-2/TRBV6-3	TRBJ2-2	NA	NA
TGTGCCAGCAGTTTAGCCGGGGGGTTGACCACTGAAGCTTTCTTT	CASSLAGGLTTEAFF	TRBV12-3/TRBV12-4	TRBJ1-1	NA	few
TGTGCCACCAGTGATATCAGATTGGCCTCTAGCACAGATACGCAGTATTTT	CATSDIRLASSTDTQYF	TRBV24-1	TRBJ2-3	NA	NA
TGTGCCAGCAGCTTCCTAGGACTAGCGGGCGCGAACACCGGGGAGCTGTTTTTT	CASSFLGLAGANTGELFF	TRBV11-2	TRBJ2-2	TRBD2	NA
TGCAGTGCTAGAGAGCCGGGACTAGCGGGAGCCTCTGAGCAGTTCTTC	CSAREPGLAGASEQFF	TRBV20-1	TRBJ2-1	TRBD2	NA
TGTGCCAGCAGCGTAGGTACAGGGTGGAACAATGAGCAGTTCTTC	CASSVGTGWNNEQFF	TRBV9	TRBJ2-1	NA	NA
TGTGCCAGCAGTGAAGGACAGGGGGCGTGGGAGCAGTACTTC	CASSEGQGAWEQYF	TRBV2	TRBJ2-7	TRBD1	NA
TGTGCCAGCAGCCAAGATAGGGGGACAGGGGGCCTCGAGCAGTACTTC	CASSQDRGTGGLEQYF	TRBV4-2	TRBJ2-7	TRBD1	few
TGCGCCAGCAGCCAAGTTCTGGGGGACACCGGGGAGCTGTTTTTT	CASSQVLGDTGELFF	TRBV4-1	TRBJ2-2	NA	NA
TGTGCCAGTAGTAACGGTGAAGCTTTCTTT	CASSNGEAFF	TRBV19	TRBJ1-1	NA	NA
TGTGCCAGCAGTTACAGAGCCAGGGTCGGCTACGAGCAGTACTTC	CASSYRARVGYEQYF	TRBV6-5	TRBJ2-7	NA	few
TGTGCCAGCAGTGACGGGGGACAGGATTTTTTTGCTAACTATGGCTACACCTTC	CASSDGGQDFFANYGYTF	TRBV2	TRBJ1-2	TRBD1	NA
TGTGCCAGCAGTTTTCTTCGTCGAGAGACCCAGTACTTC	CASSFLRRETQYF	TRBV12-3/TRBV12-4	TRBJ2-5	NA	few
TGTGCCACCCGGCGGACAGGGCAAAGAAACCAAGAGACCCAGTACTTC	CATRRTGQRNQETQYF	TRBV15	TRBJ2-5	TRBD1	NA
TGTGCCACCAGCAGAGGAACTAGCGGGGGAGGTGAGACCCAGTACTTC	CATSRGTSGGGETQYF	TRBV15	TRBJ2-5	TRBD2	NA
TGTGCCAGCAGCCCGAAACCGGGACAGGGGAACACTGAAGCTTTCTTT	CASSPKPGQGNTEAFF	TRBV7-8	TRBJ1-1	TRBD1	NA
TGCGCCAGCAGCTGGGACCCGGGACTAGCGGGAAGCTCCTACAATGAGCAGTTCTTC	CASSWDPGLAGSSYNEQFF	TRBV5-1	TRBJ2-1	TRBD2	few
TGCGCCAGCAGCGGGGCCGGGACAGCCTACAATGAGCAGTTCTTC	CASSGAGTAYNEQFF	TRBV5-1	TRBJ2-1	TRBD1	few